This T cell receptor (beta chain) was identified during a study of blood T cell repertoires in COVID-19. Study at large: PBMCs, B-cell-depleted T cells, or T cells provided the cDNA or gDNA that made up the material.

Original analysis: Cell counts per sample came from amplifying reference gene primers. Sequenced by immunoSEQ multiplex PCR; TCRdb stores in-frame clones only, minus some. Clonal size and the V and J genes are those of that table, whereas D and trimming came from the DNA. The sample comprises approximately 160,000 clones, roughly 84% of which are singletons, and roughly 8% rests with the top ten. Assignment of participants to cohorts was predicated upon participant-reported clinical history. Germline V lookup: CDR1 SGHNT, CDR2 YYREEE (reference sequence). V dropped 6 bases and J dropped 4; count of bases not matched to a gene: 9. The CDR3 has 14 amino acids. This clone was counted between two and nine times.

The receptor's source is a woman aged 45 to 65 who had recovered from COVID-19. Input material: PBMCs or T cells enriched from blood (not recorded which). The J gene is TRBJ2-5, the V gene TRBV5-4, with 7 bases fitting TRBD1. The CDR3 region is CASTTEGAGETQYF. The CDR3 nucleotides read TGTGCCAGCACCACTGAGGGGGCTGGAGAGACCCAGTACTTC.